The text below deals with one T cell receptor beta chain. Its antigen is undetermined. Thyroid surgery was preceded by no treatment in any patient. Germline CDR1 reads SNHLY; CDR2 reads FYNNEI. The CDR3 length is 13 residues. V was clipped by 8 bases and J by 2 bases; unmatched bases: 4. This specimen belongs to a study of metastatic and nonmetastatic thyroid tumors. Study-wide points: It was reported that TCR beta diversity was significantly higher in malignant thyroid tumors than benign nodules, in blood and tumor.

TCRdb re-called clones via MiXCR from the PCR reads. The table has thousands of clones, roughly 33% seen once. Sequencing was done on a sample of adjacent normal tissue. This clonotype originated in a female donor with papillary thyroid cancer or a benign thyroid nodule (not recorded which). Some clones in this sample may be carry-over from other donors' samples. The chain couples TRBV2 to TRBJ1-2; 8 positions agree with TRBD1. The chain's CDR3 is CASEDRANYGYTF. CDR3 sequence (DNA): TGTGCCAGCGAGGACAGGGCCAACTATGGCTACACCTTC. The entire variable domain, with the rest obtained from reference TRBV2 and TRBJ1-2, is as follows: EPEVTQTPSHQVTQMGQEVILRCVPISNHLYFYWYRQILGQKVEFLVSFYNNEISEKSEIFDDQFSVERPDGSNFTLKIRSTKLEDSAMYFCASEDRANYGYTFGSGTRLTVV.